Below are 29 T cell receptor beta chains sequenced from a single sample in a study of graft-versus-host responses after intestinal transplantation. Sequenced by immunoSEQ multiplex PCR; TCRdb stores in-frame clones only, minus some. The sample consists of approximately 13,000 clones, approximately 94% of them appearing once. The sample in question was PBMCs, obtained about 1,000 days after intestinal transplantation. These receptors were taken from a human patient who received an intestinal transplant, so some T cells may come from the graft donor.

The chain has TRBV6-5 and TRBJ1-1, with TRBD1 as a possible D gene (5 bases). CDR1 and CDR2 (germline): MNHEY, SVGAGI. This CDR3 has 14 amino acids. Deletions cut 0 bases from V and 5 bases from J, with 10 bases between. The CDR3 loop is CASSYSPGGTEAFF. The CDR3, as DNA: TGTGCCAGCAGTTACTCGCCGGGGGGGACTGAAGCTTTCTTT.

This clone was seen only once. V and J are TRBV5-4 and TRBJ1-5, with TRBD1 as a possible D gene (5 bases). Germline CDR1 and CDR2: SGHNT and YYREEE (reference sequence). V lost 2 bases to trimming and J lost 5 bases, with 11 bases between them. The CDR3 sequence is 14 residues long. CDR3 loop: CASSFGGGDQPQHF. The CDR3 bases are TGTGCCAGCAGCTTTGGGGGGGGTGATCAGCCCCAGCATTTT.

This sequence joins TRBV19 and TRBJ2-6; either TRBD1 or TRBD2 may supply D (5 bases each). V lost 6 bases to trimming and J lost 0 bases, with 18 bases between them. Germline CDR1 reads LNHDA; CDR2 reads SQIVND (reference sequence). The CDR3 sequence is 18 residues long. DNA of the CDR3: TGTGCCAGTAGCCACGGGACCGTTCGTTACTCTGGGGCCAACGTCCTGACTTTC. Amino acid sequence: CASSHGTVRYSGANVLTF.

The chain carries TRBV7-9 and TRBJ2-5; TRBD2 matches at 14 bases. J was trimmed by 3 bases and V by 5 bases; bases with no gene match: 11. The CDR3 has 18 amino acids. Germline lookup yields CDR1 SEHNR and CDR2 FQNEAQ (reference sequence). The CDR3 nucleotides are TGTGCCAGCAGCCCCCGATCCGGGACTAGCGGGAGAAAAGAGACCCAGTACTTC. This gives the protein CASSPRSGTSGRKETQYF.

V usage is TRBV9 and J usage is TRBJ1-4; TRBD1 might be the D (5 bases). The V end was cut by 0 bases, the J end by 4 bases, with 7 bases between. The CDR3 consists of 14 residues. Germline CDR1 is SGDLS and CDR2 is YYNGEE. Here the CDR3 DNA reads TGTGCCAGCAGCGTAGGACAGATTAATGAAAAACTGTTTTTT. It specifies CASSVGQINEKLFF. Full variable domain (rest looked up from reference TRBV9 and TRBJ1-4): DSGVTQTPKHLITATGQRVTLRCSPRSGDLSVYWYQQSLDQGLQFLIQYYNGEERAKGNILERFSAQQFPDLHSELNLSSLELGDSALYFCASSVGQINEKLFFGSGTQLSVL.

This clone was detected once. The CDR3 DNA reads TGTGCCACCATGCCGCGGGACAAGAACACTGAAGCTTTCTTT. Translated: CATMPRDKNTEAFF. The gene calls are TRBV21-1 and TRBJ1-1. TRBV21-1 is a pseudogene segment. This CDR3 region has 14 residues.

The CDR3 DNA reads as TGTGCCAGCAGCTTAGAATCCAGGAACGGCTACACCTTC. Translated, it gives CASSLESRNGYTF. The rearrangement links TRBV11-1 to TRBJ1-2; D gene uncertain. Germline V lookup: CDR1 SGHAT, CDR2 FQDESV (reference sequence). The CDR3 is 13 amino acids. With 1 base removed from V and 8 bases from J, the gap between germline ends came to 11 bases.

The V gene is TRBV10-3, the J gene TRBJ2-1; TRBD2 matches at 9 bases. V lost 7 bases and J lost 10; bases outside the gene matches: 8. The germline CDR1 and CDR2 sequences are ENHRY and SYGVKD. The CDR3 is 13 amino acids. CDR3: CAITAGGLQEQFF. DNA of the CDR3: TGTGCCATCACGGCGGGGGGGCTACAGGAGCAGTTCTTC.

The table lists this clone with a count of one. This sequence joins TRBV19 and TRBJ1-5, with 7 bases aligning to TRBD1. CDR3 length: 15 amino acids. V dropped 7 bases and J dropped 5; count of bases not matched to a gene: 11. Germline V gene sequence: CDR1 LNHDA, CDR2 SQIVND (reference sequence). The CDR3 sequence: CASTQGTALYQPQHF. The CDR3 DNA sequence: TGTGCCAGTACCCAGGGGACAGCGTTATATCAGCCCCAGCATTTT.

This clone was counted only a few times. This chain links TRBV6-5 with TRBJ2-7; 8 bases agree with TRBD1. The V segment lost 0 bases and the J segment 4 bases; nucleotides outside the gene matches: 5. The germline V gene has CDR1 MNHEY and CDR2 SVGAGI. This CDR3 has 15 residues. The CDR3 loop is CASSYSGRGPYEQYF. The CDR3 coding sequence is TGTGCCAGCAGTTACTCGGGCAGGGGGCCGTACGAGCAGTACTTC.

V is TRBV9 and J is TRBJ1-6; weak D call: TRBD1 (5 bases). Germline V gives CDR1 SGDLS, CDR2 YYNGEE. Trimming shortened V by 2 bases and J by 5 bases, and 11 bases separated the two germline ends. The CDR3 totals 15 residues. The CDR3 DNA is TGTGCCAGCAGCGTGTTCGGGGGTGATAATTCACCCCTCCACTTT. It translates to CASSVFGGDNSPLHF.

The V and J genes are TRBV9 and TRBJ1-1; possibly TRBD1 for D (6 bases). CDR3 size: 20 residues. The germline V and J ends were trimmed by 0 bases and 5 bases, with 29 bases remaining between them. Looked up from germline, CDR1 is SGDLS and CDR2 is YYNGEE. The CDR3 DNA reads as TGTGCCAGCAGCGTAGAGTTAAGGGCGGCAGGGGTGTGTGGTCTTACTGAAGCTTTCTTT. It is translated as CASSVELRAAGVCGLTEAFF.

This chain connects TRBV5-5 to TRBJ2-2, with D unresolved. Deletions cut 2 bases from V and 6 bases from J, with 11 bases between. Germline V gene lookup returns CDR1 SGHKS and CDR2 YYEKEE (reference sequence). The CDR3 runs 14 residues. Here the CDR3 reads CASSLAGVSGELFF. CDR3 nucleotide sequence: TGTGCCAGCAGCTTAGCCGGCGTGTCCGGGGAGCTGTTTTTT.

The chain employs TRBV4-2 and TRBJ2-3; 8 bases match TRBD2. The CDR3 loop spans 16 amino acids. The junction had 6 bases not matched to a gene; V was cut back by 0 bases and J by 4 bases. Germline V gives CDR1 LGHNA, CDR2 YNFKEQ. The CDR3 bases are TGTGCCAGCAGCCAAGATGCCTCGGGGGGGCCAGATACGCAGTATTTT. This codes for CASSQDASGGPDTQYF.

As regards this clone: At one end, the junction sequence differs from germline, possibly due to a read error. The rearrangement uses TRBV7-7 and TRBJ2-1; D ambiguous. The CDR3 is made up of 16 amino acids. CDR1 is SSHAT and CDR2 is FNYEAQ in the germline V gene (reference sequence). This CDR3 is CASSTHKEIPYNEQFF. The CDR3 DNA reads as TGTGCTAGCAGCACTCACAAGGAGATACCATACAATGAGCAGTTCTTC.

The chain uses TRBV2 and TRBJ2-7; D may be TRBD2 (6 bases). Germline-derived CDR1 and CDR2 are SNHLY and FYNNEI. This CDR3 has 14 residues. Trimming stripped 8 bases from V and 4 bases from J, with 18 bases between. The CDR3 loop is CASSGLTFRYEQYF. In DNA, the CDR3 is TGTGCCAGCTCGGGACTGACTTTCCGGTACGAGCAGTACTTC.

V gene TRBV18 combines with J gene TRBJ2-3; 12 positions match TRBD2. Germline CDR1 reads KGHSH; CDR2 reads LQKENI. The CDR3 covers 17 residues. With 2 bases clipped from V and 3 bases from J, the junction kept 6 bases outside the gene matches. The chain's CDR3 is CASSPLGLAGTTDTQYF. DNA for the CDR3: TGTGCCAGCTCACCATTGGGACTAGCGGGCACTACAGATACGCAGTATTTT. Combining the CDR3 with reference TRBV18 and TRBJ2-3 gives the whole variable domain NAGVMQNPRHLVRRRGQEARLRCSPMKGHSHVYWYRQLPEEGLKFMVYLQKENIIDESGMPKERFSAEFPKEGPSILRIQQVVRGDSAAYFCASSPLGLAGTTDTQYFGPGTRLTVL.

The CDR3 DNA follows: TGTGCCATCAGTGAGGCAGAATATGAAAAACTGTTTTTT. Its protein is CAISEAEYEKLFF. The gene calls are TRBV10-3 and TRBJ1-4; unclear D gene. There are 13 residues in the CDR3. Germline assignment: CDR1 ENHRY and CDR2 SYGVKD. V was pared by 2 bases and J by 6 bases, with 7 bases between.

The chain links TRBV12-2 to TRBJ2-3; the table's D call of TRBD1 was not tested on the DNA. TRBV12-2 is classified as a pseudogene. The CDR3 runs to 14 residues. CDR3 sequence (DNA): TGTGCAAGTCGCTTAGACTGGGGCCCGGATACGCAGTATTTT. Residues: CASRLDWGPDTQYF.

The chain combines TRBV4-1 with TRBJ1-4, with TRBD1 identical over 7 bases. CDR3 length: 14 residues. Trimming cost V 1 base and J 5 bases; bases outside gene matches: 1. The germline gives CDR1 MGHRA, CDR2 YSYEKL. The DNA of the CDR3 is TGCGCCAGCAGCCAAGTGACAGGGAATGAAAAACTGTTTTTT. Its protein is CASSQVTGNEKLFF.

This chain links TRBV19 with TRBJ2-2; tentative D call: TRBD1 (5 bases). V gave up 7 bases and J gave up 7 bases, with 25 bases separating them. CDR1 is LNHDA, CDR2 SQIVND, per germline (reference sequence). This CDR3 is built from 17 residues. In DNA form, the CDR3 reads TGTGCCAGTACCAAGACCCAAGGGGCAGGGTGGGTCGGGGAGCTGTTTTTT. This codes for CASTKTQGAGWVGELFF.

The chain couples TRBV19 to TRBJ1-3, with 7 bases that match TRBD1. The CDR3 has 13 residues. Germline CDR1 LNHDA, CDR2 SQIVND (reference sequence). V lost 8 bases to trimming and J lost 5 bases; unmatched junction nucleotides: 6. The CDR3 loop reads CASRTGERNTIYF. In nucleotides, the CDR3 is TGTGCCAGTCGGACAGGCGAGCGAAACACCATATATTTT.

This chain joins TRBV5-1 and TRBJ1-2; 9 nucleotides line up with TRBD1. The CDR3 spans 16 residues. Looked up from germline, CDR1 is SGHRS and CDR2 is YFSETQ. Trimming at V came to 0 bases and at J to 4 bases, leaving 7 bases not matched to a gene. The CDR3 loop reads CASSLVPQQGAYGYTF. The CDR3 region has the DNA TGCGCCAGCAGCTTGGTACCCCAACAGGGGGCCTATGGCTACACCTTC.

This chain connects TRBV7-9 to TRBJ1-2; TRBD1 might be the D (5 bases). The length of the CDR3 is 16 residues. The germline V gene has CDR1 SEHNR and CDR2 FQNEAQ (reference sequence). V lost 0 bases and J 3 bases, leaving 14 bases between the germline ends. DNA for the CDR3: TGTGCCAGCAGCTTAGCCCAGAGGGGCGTATACTATGGCTACACCTTC. Translating gives CASSLAQRGVYYGYTF.

This clone appeared a single time. The chain is built from TRBV4-2 and TRBJ1-3; D is ambiguous. The germline V gene has CDR1 LGHNA and CDR2 YNFKEQ. The CDR3 runs 16 residues. Trimming took off 0 bases at V and 3 bases at J, with 12 bases between the two ends. The CDR3 here is CASSQEALVGGNTIYF. The CDR3 nucleotides read TGTGCCAGCAGCCAAGAGGCGTTGGTCGGTGGAAACACCATATATTTT.

The CDR3 spells CASSLPGQNQETQYF. CDR3 coding DNA: TGTGCCAGCAGCCTCCCGGGACAGAACCAAGAGACCCAGTACTTC. V gene TRBV5-4 combines with J gene TRBJ2-5; 7 bases are shared with TRBD1. CDR3 length equals 15 residues. Germline V CDR1 and CDR2: SGHNT, YYREEE (reference sequence). Trimming at V came to 4 bases and at J to 0 bases, leaving 6 bases not matched to a gene.

This chain joins TRBV9 and TRBJ1-2; TRBD1 matches 8 bases. From germline, CDR1 is SGDLS and CDR2 YYNGEE. V lost 2 bases to trimming and J lost 8 bases; unmatched junction nucleotides: 5. This CDR3 has 13 amino acids. CDR3 in amino acids: CASSVQGAGGYTF. CDR3 nucleotide sequence: TGTGCCAGCAGCGTCCAGGGGGCAGGGGGCTACACCTTC.

The chain is built from TRBV7-9 and TRBJ1-3; D is unresolved. Germline CDR1 reads SEHNR; CDR2 reads FQNEAQ (reference sequence). V lost 5 bases, J lost 0 bases, and 11 bases lay in between. The CDR3 consists of 15 residues. The CDR3 reads CASSLVRNSGNTIYF. CDR3 DNA sequence: TGTGCCAGCAGCCTAGTGAGGAACTCTGGAAACACCATATATTTT.

This chain joins TRBV11-3 and TRBJ1-1; D is unresolved. Germline lookup yields CDR1 SGHNT and CDR2 YENEEA. The CDR3 has 15 amino acids. V lost 5 bases to trimming and J lost 1 base, with 14 bases between them. DNA for the CDR3: TGTGCCAGCAGCCCTACCACGGTAGAGAACACTGAAGCTTTCTTT. Protein sequence: CASSPTTVENTEAFF. The full variable domain, with the rest looked up from reference TRBV11-3 and TRBJ1-1, is EAGVVQSPRYKIIEKKQPVAFWCNPISGHNTLYWYLQNLGQGPELLIRYENEEAVDDSQLPKDRFSAERLKGVDSTLKIQPAELGDSAVYLCASSPTTVENTEAFFGQGTRLTVV.